This T cell receptor beta chain was captured in a study of identical twins. TCRdb processed the 5' RACE reads anew with MiXCR; each CDR3 protein has one entry. Of approximately 230,000 distinct CDR3 sequences listed, approximately 7.1% are singletons. Whole-study findings and limits: Reduced insertions were recorded for abundant cord blood beta clonotypes, with no such pattern in memory repertoires.

This clonotype has more than one count but fewer than ten. Antigen specificity is unknown. Germline V CDR1 and CDR2: SQVTM, ANQGSEA. V lost 7 bases, J lost 5 bases, and 4 bases stayed unmatched. The CDR3 totals 11 residues. These same records also appear under a second study, on T cells expressing NK-cell markers. That publication notes: The authors derived TCR beta repertoires from sorted CD3+CD56+NKG2C+, CD3+CD56+NKG2C- and CD3+CD56-NKG2C+ T cells. Dominant NKG2C+ clonotypes made up about 1.0-8% of CD8+ T cells in several donors.

The specimen was CD8+ T cells sorted from blood. The gene calls are TRBV29-1 and TRBJ1-2; 7 bases fit TRBD1. This TCR derives from a woman under 30 in good health. CDR3 in DNA: TGCAGCGCCGAGACAGGGTATGGCTACACCTTC. It encodes CSAETGYGYTF.